The rows below give T cell receptor beta chains drawn from one sample of a study of shared clonotypes between healthy human individuals. Produced via immunoSEQ multiplex PCR; TCRdb's table is partial and in-frame only. Of 560,000 or so clones in the sample, 96% are singletons; the top ten hold roughly 0.1%. The sample consisted of naive CD8+ T cells sorted from blood. The receptors derive from a woman in her twenties or thirties in good health. Each CDR3 is given with its conserved first and last residue. Each record gives: V gene, clone size, J gene, D gene, CDR3 protein, CDR3 DNA. A D gene is named only where the DNA matches it firmly. Clone size is shown for a subset of rows, as once, few, many or a class of expanded clone.

v_call: TRBV27; clone_size: -; j_call: TRBJ2-3; d_call: -; cdr3_aa: CASVDGPNTDTQYF; cdr3_nt: TGTGCCAGCGTCGATGGTCCGAACACAGATACGCAGTATTTT
v_call: TRBV7-9; clone_size: -; j_call: TRBJ2-2; d_call: TRBD1; cdr3_aa: CASSSSGTGATGELFF; cdr3_nt: TGTGCCAGCAGCTCATCCGGGACAGGGGCCACCGGGGAGCTGTTTTTT
v_call: TRBV7-9; clone_size: -; j_call: TRBJ1-1; d_call: -; cdr3_aa: CASSLGMGARNTEAFF; cdr3_nt: TGTGCCAGCAGCTTAGGTATGGGGGCCCGGAACACTGAAGCTTTCTTT
v_call: TRBV7-2; clone_size: -; j_call: TRBJ2-7; d_call: -; cdr3_aa: CASSVFPGHYEQYF; cdr3_nt: TGTGCCAGCAGTGTTTTCCCGGGACACTACGAGCAGTACTTC
v_call: TRBV29-1; clone_size: -; j_call: TRBJ1-1; d_call: -; cdr3_aa: CSVVTGSSLPIEAFF; cdr3_nt: TGCAGCGTTGTCACAGGGTCTAGTCTCCCAATTGAAGCTTTCTTT
v_call: TRBV19; clone_size: -; j_call: TRBJ2-7; d_call: -; cdr3_aa: CASSYGGGEQYF; cdr3_nt: TGTGCCAGTAGTTATGGGGGCGGCGAGCAGTACTTC
v_call: TRBV29-1; clone_size: -; j_call: TRBJ2-6; d_call: -; cdr3_aa: CSVRGSGANVLTF; cdr3_nt: TGCAGCGTCAGGGGTTCCGGGGCCAACGTCCTGACTTTC
v_call: TRBV27; clone_size: -; j_call: TRBJ2-7; d_call: -; cdr3_aa: CASTTGGAAYEQYF; cdr3_nt: TGTGCCAGCACCACAGGGGGGGCCGCCTACGAGCAGTACTTC
v_call: TRBV7-6; clone_size: -; j_call: TRBJ1-1; d_call: -; cdr3_aa: CASSPAGTTEAFF; cdr3_nt: TGTGCCAGCAGCCCGGCAGGGACCACTGAAGCTTTCTTT
v_call: TRBV29-1; clone_size: -; j_call: TRBJ2-7; d_call: TRBD2; cdr3_aa: CSVEETSGDIYEQYF; cdr3_nt: TGCAGCGTTGAAGAAACTAGCGGAGACATCTACGAGCAGTACTTC
v_call: TRBV28; clone_size: -; j_call: TRBJ2-1; d_call: -; cdr3_aa: CASSFRPGVQFF; cdr3_nt: TGTGCCAGCAGTTTCCGTCCGGGGGTGCAGTTCTTC
v_call: TRBV19; clone_size: -; j_call: TRBJ1-5; d_call: -; cdr3_aa: CASSIDFTGLSNQPQHF; cdr3_nt: TGTGCCAGTAGTATAGATTTTACGGGTTTGAGCAATCAGCCCCAGCATTTT
v_call: TRBV6-5; clone_size: -; j_call: TRBJ1-2; d_call: -; cdr3_aa: CASSYVGGADGYTF; cdr3_nt: TGTGCCAGCAGTTACGTCGGGGGCGCCGATGGCTACACCTTC
v_call: TRBV29-1; clone_size: -; j_call: TRBJ2-1; d_call: -; cdr3_aa: CSVESAHSYNEQFF; cdr3_nt: TGCAGCGTTGAATCTGCGCACTCCTACAATGAGCAGTTCTTC
v_call: TRBV6-6; clone_size: -; j_call: TRBJ1-1; d_call: -; cdr3_aa: CASSHLKGLLLF; cdr3_nt: TGTGCCAGCAGTCACTTAAAAGGACTACTTCTCTTT
v_call: TRBV16; clone_size: -; j_call: TRBJ1-1; d_call: -; cdr3_aa: CASSQSTGNTEAFF; cdr3_nt: TGTGCCAGCAGCCAATCTACAGGGAACACTGAAGCTTTCTTT
v_call: TRBV4-1; clone_size: once; j_call: TRBJ2-7; d_call: -; cdr3_aa: CASSHDFNEQYF; cdr3_nt: TGCGCCAGCAGCCATGACTTCAACGAGCAGTACTTC
v_call: TRBV27; clone_size: -; j_call: TRBJ2-1; d_call: TRBD1; cdr3_aa: CASSLGGQVWGNEQFF; cdr3_nt: TGTGCCAGCAGTCTTGGAGGACAGGTCTGGGGCAATGAGCAGTTCTTC
v_call: TRBV21-1; clone_size: -; j_call: TRBJ2-1; d_call: -; cdr3_aa: CASSKWCHRSGDYNEQFF; cdr3_nt: TGTGCCAGCAGCAAATGGTGTCATCGTAGCGGGGACTACAATGAGCAGTTCTTC
v_call: TRBV14; clone_size: -; j_call: TRBJ2-1; d_call: -; cdr3_aa: CASSLGDPWVNNEQFF; cdr3_nt: TGTGCCAGCAGCCTCGGGGACCCATGGGTTAACAATGAGCAGTTCTTC
v_call: TRBV5-5; clone_size: -; j_call: TRBJ1-1; d_call: -; cdr3_aa: CASSPAGGPTEAFF; cdr3_nt: TGTGCCAGCAGCCCAGCGGGGGGCCCAACTGAAGCTTTCTTT
v_call: TRBV7-3; clone_size: -; j_call: TRBJ2-3; d_call: -; cdr3_aa: CASSLNPAFLDTDTQYF; cdr3_nt: TGTGCCAGCAGCTTAAATCCCGCTTTCTTGGACACAGATACGCAGTATTTT
v_call: TRBV5-6; clone_size: -; j_call: TRBJ2-3; d_call: TRBD2; cdr3_aa: CASSPSGISTDTQYF; cdr3_nt: TGTGCCAGCAGCCCTAGCGGGATTAGCACAGATACGCAGTATTTT
v_call: TRBV2; clone_size: -; j_call: TRBJ1-2; d_call: TRBD1; cdr3_aa: CASSSGQGTYGYTF; cdr3_nt: TGTGCCAGCAGTTCGGGACAGGGTACCTATGGCTACACCTTC
v_call: TRBV9; clone_size: -; j_call: TRBJ1-1; d_call: -; cdr3_aa: CASSVVPTNTEAFF; cdr3_nt: TGTGCCAGCAGCGTAGTACCAACGAACACTGAAGCTTTCTTT
v_call: TRBV5-6; clone_size: -; j_call: TRBJ2-7; d_call: -; cdr3_aa: CASSWGTFLLSSEQYF; cdr3_nt: TGTGCCAGCAGCTGGGGAACTTTTCTCCTAAGTTCGGAGCAGTACTTC